These 20 T cell receptor beta chains came from one sample sequenced in a study of blood T cell repertoires in COVID-19. Some clones are missing from TCRdb's copy, which holds only in-frame ones; the method was immunoSEQ multiplex PCR. The sample lists a few hundred thousand clones, roughly 80% occurring once. The sequencing sample was made of PBMCs or T cells enriched from blood (not recorded which). The origin of the receptors is a man in his forties or fifties who had recovered from COVID-19.

CDR3 loop: CASSNSGTESTDTQYF. CDR3 sequence (DNA): TGTGCCAGCAGCAACTCCGGGACAGAGAGCACAGATACGCAGTATTTT. The rearrangement links TRBV3-1 (or the pseudogene TRBV3-2) to TRBJ2-3, with TRBD1 identical over 7 bases. This CDR3 spans 16 amino acids. The germline CDR1 and CDR2 sequences are LGHDT and YNNKEL (reference sequence). Trimming took 5 bases from V and 0 from J; bases not matched to a gene: 8.

J is TRBJ2-5 and V is TRBV7-9; D is perhaps TRBD2 (7 bases). With 0 bases removed from V and 4 bases from J, the gap between germline ends came to 15 bases. The CDR3 covers 16 residues. The germline gives CDR1 SEHNR, CDR2 FQNEAQ (reference sequence). The CDR3 protein is CASSLASRGGRETQYF. The DNA of the CDR3 is TGTGCCAGCAGCTTAGCTAGTAGGGGGGGAAGAGAGACCCAGTACTTC.

The chain carries TRBV7-2 and TRBJ2-7; TRBD1 is a possible D gene (6 bases). Germline V gene lookup returns CDR1 SGHTA and CDR2 FQGNSA. The CDR3 loop spans 17 amino acids. V lost 7 bases and J lost 6, with 28 bases in between. The chain's CDR3 is CASTSPNRQPGEPEQYF. The CDR3 DNA follows: TGTGCCAGCACCTCCCCCAACAGACAGCCAGGGGAACCCGAGCAGTACTTC.

In its sample, this clone was seen a few times. The chain couples TRBV30 to TRBJ1-2; tentatively, D is TRBD1 (6 bases). V lost 0 bases and J 7 bases, leaving 12 bases between the germline ends. CDR3 length equals 13 residues. Germline loops: CDR1 GTSNPN, CDR2 SVGIG (reference sequence). The CDR3 loop is CAWSVRGAGGYTF. CDR3 bases: TGTGCCTGGAGTGTTCGGGGGGCTGGTGGCTACACCTTC.

The chain carries TRBV5-1 and TRBJ2-2; 9 bases align to TRBD2. This CDR3 region has 15 residues. J lost 6 bases, V lost 1 base, and 4 bases had no gene match. The germline V gene has CDR1 SGHRS and CDR2 YFSETQ. The DNA of the CDR3 is TGCGCCAGCAGCTTGCTAGCGGGGACGGCCGGGGAGCTGTTTTTT. It translates to CASSLLAGTAGELFF.

J is TRBJ1-2 and V is TRBV3-1 (or the pseudogene TRBV3-2), with 7 bases that match TRBD1. The ends lost 6 bases at V and 8 bases at J; junction bases unmatched: 9. Germline CDR1 and CDR2: LGHDT and YNNKEL (reference sequence). The CDR3 runs 13 residues. The CDR3 protein is CASRGGQFSGYTF. DNA of the CDR3: TGTGCCAGCAGAGGGGGACAGTTTTCGGGCTACACCTTC.

The rearrangement uses TRBV10-1 and TRBJ1-3; D possibly corresponds to TRBD1 (5 bases). V was cut by 4 bases and J by 4 bases, with 17 bases left in between. The germline V gene has CDR1 WNHNN and CDR2 SYGVQD (reference sequence). The CDR3 totals 16 residues. CDR3 in amino acids: CASSGGAVLGGNTIYF. The CDR3, as DNA: TGCGCCAGCAGTGGGGGCGCCGTCCTGGGGGGAAACACCATATATTTT.

The J gene is TRBJ1-4, the V gene TRBV6-6; D not resolved. Germline V gene sequence: CDR1 MNHNY, CDR2 SVGAGI (reference sequence). Trimming took off 8 bases at V and 0 bases at J, with 16 bases between the two ends. The CDR3 spans 16 residues. This CDR3 reads CASAAQQFATNEKLFF. The DNA of the CDR3 is TGTGCCAGCGCGGCCCAACAATTTGCAACTAATGAAAAACTGTTTTTT.

The rearrangement links TRBV4-1 to TRBJ2-7, with D possibly being TRBD1 (5 bases). There are 14 residues in the CDR3. V lost 1 base and J lost 4, with 11 bases in between. Germline-derived CDR1 and CDR2 are MGHRA and YSYEKL. CDR3 coding DNA: TGCGCCAGCAGCCAAGGGGCAGGGTGGTACGAGCAGTACTTC. It is translated as CASSQGAGWYEQYF.

The rearrangement links TRBV29-1 to TRBJ2-7; no clear D gene. The V and J ends lost 5 bases and 1 base respectively, with 18 bases between them. The CDR3 has 15 amino acids. CDR1 is SQVTM and CDR2 is ANQGSEA in the germline V gene. CDR3: CSVLIFLRGSYEQYF. DNA of the CDR3: TGCAGCGTTCTCATTTTTCTGAGAGGATCCTACGAGCAGTACTTC.

CDR3 DNA: TGTGCCAGCAGTGACAGGTCGAGTGATTCACCCCTCCACTTT. It specifies CASSDRSSDSPLHF. This chain joins TRBV2 and TRBJ1-6; D gene uncertain. The CDR3 has 14 amino acids. Trimming cost V 3 bases and J 8 bases, with 11 bases left between them. The germline CDR1 and CDR2 sequences are SNHLY and FYNNEI.

J is TRBJ1-1 and V is TRBV18; D not certain. CDR1 KGHSH and CDR2 LQKENI come from the germline V gene. V was clipped by 3 bases and J by 3 bases, with 11 bases between them. CDR3 length: 14 amino acids. This CDR3 is CASSPFLADTEAFF. DNA of the CDR3: TGTGCCAGCTCACCTTTTCTAGCAGACACTGAAGCTTTCTTT.

This clone came up a few times. The rearrangement links TRBV3-1 (or the pseudogene TRBV3-2) to TRBJ1-5; D unclear. With 3 bases removed from V and 0 bases from J, the gap between germline ends came to 9 bases. In germline, CDR1 is LGHDT, CDR2 YNNKEL (reference sequence). The CDR3 extends over 15 amino acids. The CDR3 DNA sequence: TGTGCCAGCAGCCAGGACTTTAATAGCAATCAGCCCCAGCATTTT. This translates into CASSQDFNSNQPQHF.

The chain recombines TRBV19 with TRBJ1-5, with 10 bases lining up with TRBD1. Germline lookup yields CDR1 LNHDA and CDR2 SQIVND (reference sequence). The junction had 5 bases not matched to a gene; V was cut back by 9 bases and J by 6 bases. The CDR3 spans 13 residues. The DNA of the CDR3 is TGTGCCAGCCGCGGGGACAGGGGTCAGCCCCAGCATTTT. This translates into CASRGDRGQPQHF.

The chain employs TRBV2 and TRBJ1-6; no definite D call. In germline, CDR1 is SNHLY, CDR2 FYNNEI. The CDR3 runs 13 residues. V lost 8 bases and J lost 6, with 11 bases in between. This CDR3 is CASHRGANSPLHF. The CDR3 bases are TGTGCCAGCCACCGGGGAGCTAATTCACCCCTCCACTTT.

Here the CDR3 DNA reads TGCGCCAGCAGCTTGGCCGCGGGGGGCGAGCAGTACTTC. Its translation: CASSLAAGGEQYF. The chain couples TRBV5-1 to TRBJ2-7; 8 nucleotides match TRBD2. Germline V gene data show CDR1 as SGHRS and CDR2 as YFSETQ. The CDR3 loop spans 13 amino acids. Trimming cost V 0 bases and J 6 bases; bases outside gene matches: 2. The variable domain in full, with the rest retrieved from reference TRBV5-1 and TRBJ2-7, is KAGVTQTPRYLIKTRGQQVTLSCSPISGHRSVSWYQQTPGQGLQFLFEYFSETQRNKGNFPGRFSGRQFSNSRSEMNVSTLELGDSALYLCASSLAAGGEQYFGPGTRLTVT.

This chain links TRBV15 with TRBJ2-7, with 9 nucleotides matching TRBD2. This CDR3 contains 16 residues. The germline gives CDR1 LNHNV, CDR2 YYDKDF (reference sequence). V trimming: 0 bases; J trimming: 5 bases; junction bases outside the gene matches: 8. DNA of the CDR3: TGTGCCACCAGCAGAGATCCTGGCGGGGGGGCCCACGAGCAGTACTTC. Translated, it gives CATSRDPGGGAHEQYF.

The chain couples TRBV5-8 to TRBJ1-5; tentative D call: TRBD1 (5 bases). CDR1 and CDR2 (germline): SGHTS, YDEGEE. The V end was cut by 3 bases, the J end by 6 bases, with 16 bases between. The CDR3 sequence is 15 residues long. The CDR3: CASSSRRGVGQPQHF. In nucleotides, the CDR3 is TGTGCCAGCAGCTCGCGGAGGGGCGTTGGTCAGCCCCAGCATTTT. Full variable domain (missing parts from reference TRBV5-8 and TRBJ1-5): EAGVTQSPTHLIKTRGQQATLRCSPISGHTSVYWYQQALGLGLQFLLWYDEGEERNRGNFPPRFSGRQFPNYSSELNVNALELEDSALYLCASSSRRGVGQPQHFGDGTRLSIL.

The V and J genes are TRBV6-4 and TRBJ2-1, with D maybe TRBD1 (5 bases). Germline V CDR1 and CDR2: MRHNA, SNTAGT. V was shortened by 4 bases and J by 4 bases, with 8 bases between the two germline ends. CDR3 size: 13 residues. The DNA of the CDR3 is TGTGCCAGCAGTGCTGACAGTTACAATGAGCAGTTCTTC. Its protein product is CASSADSYNEQFF.

The table lists this clone with a count of one. The rearrangement joins TRBV12-5 to TRBJ1-1; D uncertain. Trimming left V 2 bases short and J 4 bases short, with 11 bases between. CDR1 is LGHNT, CDR2 FRNRAP, per germline. CDR3 size: 14 residues. As DNA, the CDR3 is TGTGCTAGTGGTTTGATAGTAAGTAGCACTGAAGCTTTCTTT. It specifies CASGLIVSSTEAFF.